The next 8 T cell receptor beta chains were all read from a single sample in a study of cytomegalovirus exposure and HLA in healthy donors. Primers included in the PCR were 60 Vbeta and 13 Jbeta primers. This table comes from immunoSEQ multiplex PCR, and its TCRdb copy is limited to in-frame clones, with some not included. Here the sample spans tens of thousands of clones, around four fifths being singletons. Sequenced input: PBMCs. The receptors here all came from a woman younger than 30 in good health and CMV-seropositive.

V and J are TRBV2 and TRBJ1-2; 8 bases line up with TRBD1. This CDR3 contains 14 residues. Germline CDR1 is SNHLY and CDR2 is FYNNEI. The ends lost 8 bases at V and 3 bases at J; junction bases unmatched: 8. The CDR3 is CASRNAGGDYGYTF. The DNA for the CDR3 is TGTGCCAGCCGGAACGCAGGGGGCGACTATGGCTACACCTTC.

The V and J genes are TRBV4-2 and TRBJ2-1, with 7 bases fitting TRBD1. The V gene's germline CDR1 is LGHNA and CDR2 YNFKEQ. With V trimmed by 1 base and J by 10 bases, 10 bases remained unmatched. The CDR3 length is 15 residues. The CDR3 region is CASSQVPTDREEQFF. The CDR3 DNA sequence: TGTGCCAGCAGCCAAGTACCGACCGACAGGGAGGAGCAGTTCTTC.

In DNA, the CDR3 is TGTGCCAGCAGCGTAAGGGCTAGCGGGAGTTTAGGTGAGCAGTTCTTC. It translates to CASSVRASGSLGEQFF. The chain couples TRBV7-8 to TRBJ2-1; 10 bases are a match to TRBD2. The CDR3 has 16 residues. V lost 5 bases to trimming and J lost 9 bases; unmatched junction nucleotides: 13. Germline V gives CDR1 SGHVS, CDR2 FQNEAQ.

V usage is TRBV27 and J usage is TRBJ2-2; TRBD2 agrees at 9 bases. With 3 bases clipped from V and 3 bases from J, the junction kept 8 bases outside the gene matches. CDR1 is MNHEY, CDR2 SMNVEV, per germline (reference sequence). CDR3 length: 17 amino acids. CDR3 sequence reads: CASSFFQRGDHTGELFF. The CDR3 DNA follows: TGTGCCAGCAGTTTTTTCCAGCGGGGGGATCACACCGGGGAGCTGTTTTTT.

This chain joins TRBV7-9 and TRBJ2-3, with D hard to call. V dropped 6 bases and J dropped 0 bases, with 22 bases sitting between them. The CDR3 totals 18 residues. Germline V gene data show CDR1 as SEHNR and CDR2 as FQNEAQ (reference sequence). The CDR3: CASSLLSWALTSTDTQYF. As DNA, the CDR3 is TGTGCCAGCAGTCTTCTTTCCTGGGCCTTAACTAGCACAGATACGCAGTATTTT.

The gene calls are TRBV15 and TRBJ2-7, with unresolved D. Germline CDR1 is LNHNV and CDR2 is YYDKDF (reference sequence). The CDR3 spans 15 residues. V was cut by 3 bases and J by 4 bases, with 16 bases left in between. The CDR3 DNA reads TGTGCCACCAGCAGTGAGACCCAGGCACCTTACGAGCAGTACTTC. The encoded protein is CATSSETQAPYEQYF.

The chain recombines TRBV7-9 with TRBJ1-1; D gene uncertain. The CDR3 consists of 14 residues. Germline CDR1 reads SEHNR; CDR2 reads FQNEAQ (reference sequence). V was cut by 5 bases and J by 1 base, with 11 bases left in between. CDR3 coding DNA: TGTGCCAGCAGCATACAGATGGGGAACACTGAAGCTTTCTTT. Translation gives CASSIQMGNTEAFF.

This chain uses TRBV5-6 with TRBJ2-5; 10 bases agree with TRBD1. The closer fit of TRBJ2-7 to the DNA end suggests the J call may be wrong. Germline loops: CDR1 SGHDT, CDR2 YYEEEE. This CDR3 region has 14 residues. CDR3 nucleotide sequence: TGTGCCAGCAGCTTGGTGGGACAGGGGTACGAGCAGTACTTC. Residues: CASSLVGQGYEQYF.